The 29 T cell receptor beta chains in this list originate from one sample, sequenced in a study of blood T cells in healthy people across ages. Combining a sample-barcoded 5' primer with a J-beta primer mix, a second PCR ran for about 6 to 11 cycles. TCRdb reanalysed the 5' RACE reads using MiXCR and keeps one entry per CDR3 protein. The table lists around 1.5 million distinct CDR3 sequences, 35% to 45% of them singletons. The sequenced sample was blood. These receptors all stem from a woman aged 18-29 years in good health.

The chain couples TRBV10-3 to TRBJ2-3, with D perhaps matching TRBD1 or TRBD2 (6 bases each). V was trimmed by 10 bases and J by 1 base, leaving 21 bases between them. Germline V gene data show CDR1 as ENHRY and CDR2 as SYGVKD. The CDR3 sequence is 16 residues long. As DNA, the CDR3 is TGTGCCACCAAGGGGGAGGCTGAGGGGGGCACAGATACGCAGTATTTT. Encoded protein: CATKGEAEGGTDTQYF.

This clonotype was counted a few times. This chain joins TRBV20-1 and TRBJ2-1, with TRBD2 matching 11 bases. With 0 bases clipped from V and 3 bases from J, the junction kept 4 bases outside the gene matches. The CDR3 is 16 amino acids. Germline V gives CDR1 DFQATT, CDR2 SNEGSKA (reference sequence). CDR3 protein: CSARDVAGGLYNEQFF. The CDR3, as DNA: TGCAGTGCTAGAGATGTAGCGGGAGGGCTCTACAATGAGCAGTTCTTC.

This chain connects TRBV20-1 to TRBJ2-7; D not resolved. This CDR3 spans 12 amino acids. In germline, CDR1 is DFQATT, CDR2 SNEGSKA (reference sequence). V lost 6 bases and J lost 1, with 10 bases in between. The CDR3 nucleotides read TGCAGTGCCCCGCGAGGTTCCTACGAGCAGTACTTC. This translates into CSAPRGSYEQYF.

This chain links TRBV11-2 with TRBJ1-3, with D possibly TRBD1 on 6 matching bases. This CDR3 is built from 15 residues. The germline gives CDR1 SGHAT, CDR2 FQNNGV. V dropped 1 base and J dropped 3 bases, with 10 bases sitting between them. Here the CDR3 reads CASSLAGTHGNTIYF. Here the CDR3 DNA reads TGTGCCAGCAGCTTAGCTGGGACACATGGAAACACCATATATTTT.

This sequence joins TRBV18 and TRBJ1-2, with D unclear. The CDR3 sequence is 13 residues long. CDR1 and CDR2 (germline): KGHSH, LQKENI. With 3 bases removed from V and 8 bases from J, the gap between germline ends came to 13 bases. This CDR3 reads CASSPQEQWGYTF. DNA of the CDR3: TGTGCCAGCTCACCGCAAGAACAGTGGGGCTACACCTTC.

Regarding this clonotype: This may come from a read error, since a much larger clone is one base off. The CDR3 protein is CSVVICGQLAKNIQYF. CDR3 sequence (DNA): TGCAGCGTTGTAATCTGCGGCCAGCTAGCCAAAAACATTCAGTACTTC. J is TRBJ2-4 and V is TRBV29-1; D is ambiguous. Between the trimmed V and J ends, which lost 4 bases and 0 bases, there was a span of 16 bases. From germline, CDR1 is SQVTM and CDR2 ANQGSEA. The CDR3 runs to 16 residues.

To note about this clonotype: The junction departs from the called germline gene at one end, perhaps through a read error. The rearrangement joins TRBV4-2 to TRBJ1-2; no clear D. CDR3 size: 12 residues. Germline loops: CDR1 LGHNA, CDR2 YNFKEQ. CDR3 DNA: TGTGCCAGCAGCCAAGGGAACTATGACTACACCTTC. Protein sequence: CASSQGNYDYTF.

CDR3 residues: CASRGPGQNTGELFF. The CDR3 nucleotides are TGTGCCAGCAGGGGACCGGGACAGAACACCGGGGAGCTGTTTTTT. The V and J genes are TRBV2 and TRBJ2-2, with a weak D call TRBD1 (6 bases). Trimming left V 6 bases short and J 1 base short, with 12 bases between. Germline values: CDR1 SNHLY, CDR2 FYNNEI. This CDR3 is 15 amino acids long.

This sequence joins TRBV4-1 and TRBJ1-1; tentative D call: TRBD1 (6 bases). V was cut by 0 bases and J by 4 bases, with 12 bases left in between. The CDR3 contains 15 residues. CDR1 MGHRA and CDR2 YSYEKL come from the germline V gene. The CDR3, as DNA: TGCGCCAGCAGCCAAGATACAGGGTTGATCACTGAAGCTTTCTTT. Residues: CASSQDTGLITEAFF.

The genes are TRBV4-2 and TRBJ2-7; D is uncertain. V lost 0 bases and J lost 6, with 3 bases in between. The CDR3 is 11 residues long. Germline loops: CDR1 LGHNA, CDR2 YNFKEQ. This CDR3 is CASSQDAEQYF. In nucleotides, the CDR3 is TGTGCCAGCAGCCAAGATGCCGAGCAGTACTTC.

The rearrangement uses TRBV9 and TRBJ2-3; 7 nucleotides align to TRBD2. The CDR3 is 17 residues long. V was pared by 4 bases and J by 5 bases, with 16 bases of the junction left unmatched. CDR1 is SGDLS, CDR2 YYNGEE, per germline. CDR3 sequence reads: CASSPRVGGTTEDTQYF. CDR3 bases: TGTGCCAGCAGCCCAAGAGTGGGGGGGACTACCGAAGATACGCAGTATTTT. The full variable domain, in which reference TRBV9 and TRBJ2-3 provide the parts outside the CDR3, is DSGVTQTPKHLITATGQRVTLRCSPRSGDLSVYWYQQSLDQGLQFLIQYYNGEERAKGNILERFSAQQFPDLHSELNLSSLELGDSALYFCASSPRVGGTTEDTQYFGPGTRLTVL.

This clonotype was seen more than once but under ten times. This rearrangement joins TRBV27 to TRBJ2-7; D is possibly TRBD1 (6 bases). The CDR3 contains 14 residues. From germline, CDR1 is MNHEY and CDR2 SMNVEV (reference sequence). Trimming cost V 9 bases and J 2 bases, with 17 bases left between them. This CDR3 is CARAYTGSPYEQYF. CDR3 coding DNA: TGTGCCAGGGCCTATACAGGGAGTCCCTACGAGCAGTACTTC.

Worth noting for this clonotype: Mismatch with germline at one junction end may stem from a read error. The chain uses TRBV4-1 and TRBJ2-3; D is ambiguous. CDR3 length: 10 amino acids. Germline V gene sequence: CDR1 MGHRA, CDR2 YSYEKL. This chain's CDR3 is CASGTDMQYF. DNA of the CDR3: TGCGCCAGCGGCACAGATATGCAGTATTTT.

This clonotype was recorded a few times. The chain links TRBV27 to TRBJ2-7; 8 bases match TRBD2. This CDR3 spans 16 amino acids. The ends lost 6 bases at V and 3 bases at J; junction bases unmatched: 13. Per the germline V gene, CDR1 is MNHEY and CDR2 is SMNVEV (reference sequence). The CDR3: CASRAAGLAVGYEQYF. The CDR3 DNA is TGTGCCAGCAGAGCGGCCGGACTAGCTGTTGGCTACGAGCAGTACTTC.

The sample holds a few counts of this clonotype. The chain employs TRBV16 and TRBJ1-4; unclear D gene. Germline V lookup: CDR1 KGHSY, CDR2 FQNENV. The germline V and J ends were trimmed by 4 bases and 8 bases, with 11 bases remaining between them. The CDR3 has 13 amino acids. The CDR3 sequence is CASSPSPREKLFF. The CDR3 region has the DNA TGTGCCAGCAGCCCGTCTCCCCGGGAAAAACTGTTTTTT.

There are a few counts of this clonotype. This rearrangement joins TRBV12-3 or TRBV12-4 to TRBJ2-3; TRBD2 matches at 10 bases. V shed 6 bases, J shed 5 bases, and the junction held 8 bases outside the gene matches. This CDR3 comprises 15 residues. CDR3 sequence reads: CASSPGLASRDTQYF. CDR3 DNA: TGTGCCAGCAGCCCGGGACTAGCGAGTCGAGATACGCAGTATTTT.

There are a few counts of this clonotype. The rearrangement uses TRBV20-1 and TRBJ2-7; possibly TRBD2 for D (7 bases). CDR1 DFQATT and CDR2 SNEGSKA come from the germline V gene (reference sequence). V lost 3 bases, J lost 2 bases, and 11 bases lay in between. The CDR3 runs to 13 residues. Here the CDR3 reads CSASGGRTYEQYF. CDR3 bases: TGCAGTGCTAGCGGGGGGCGAACCTACGAGCAGTACTTC.

This chain uses TRBV6-6 with TRBJ2-7; D is perhaps TRBD2 (5 bases). Per the germline V gene, CDR1 is MNHNY and CDR2 is SVGAGI (reference sequence). The CDR3 has 13 amino acids. The V and J ends lost 7 bases and 0 bases respectively, with 10 bases between them. The CDR3 DNA sequence: TGTGCCAGCAAAGAGGGAAGCTCCTACGAGCAGTACTTC. It yields the protein CASKEGSSYEQYF.

There are a few counts of this clonotype. The chain couples TRBV6-5 to TRBJ2-2; 10 bases line up with TRBD1. The CDR3 covers 12 residues. CDR1 MNHEY and CDR2 SVGAGI come from the germline V gene. V was pared by 6 bases and J by 9 bases, with 1 base of the junction left unmatched. CDR3 region: CASRGQGRELFF. CDR3 coding DNA: TGTGCCAGCAGGGGACAGGGGAGGGAGCTGTTTTTT.

The gene calls are TRBV7-6 and TRBJ2-5, with 7 bases lining up with TRBD2. The germline CDR1 and CDR2 sequences are SGHVS and FNYEAQ. With 8 bases clipped from V and 5 bases from J, the junction kept 17 bases outside the gene matches. The CDR3 consists of 16 residues. The DNA of the CDR3 is TGTGCCAGCTTCCGTCACGGGAGCGGGATTGAGGAGACCCAGTACTTC. Amino acid sequence: CASFRHGSGIEETQYF.

This rearrangement joins TRBV27 to TRBJ1-1; TRBD1 agrees at 7 bases. The CDR3 contains 14 residues. Per germline, CDR1 MNHEY and CDR2 SMNVEV (reference sequence). J lost 8 bases, V lost 5 bases, and 11 bases had no gene match. CDR3: CASSPPTGLGEAFF. DNA for the CDR3: TGTGCCAGCAGTCCGCCGACAGGGTTGGGCGAAGCTTTCTTT.

This chain joins TRBV20-1 and TRBJ1-1; D is possibly TRBD1 (6 bases). The CDR3 spans 11 residues. Germline lookup yields CDR1 DFQATT and CDR2 SNEGSKA (reference sequence). Trimming shortened V by 6 bases and J by 4 bases, and 9 bases separated the two germline ends. The CDR3 spells CSAGGSTEAFF. In nucleotides, the CDR3 is TGCAGTGCAGGGGGGAGCACTGAAGCTTTCTTT.

This clonotype came up a few times. The genes are TRBV20-1 and TRBJ2-7; D possibly corresponds to TRBD1 (7 bases). Germline assignment: CDR1 DFQATT and CDR2 SNEGSKA (reference sequence). Trimming removed 0 bases at V and 5 bases at J, with 17 bases between. The CDR3 loop spans 15 amino acids. Written as DNA, the CDR3 is TGCAGTGCTAGAGATGGGGGCAGGGGGGTCGACGAGCAGTACTTC. Translating gives CSARDGGRGVDEQYF.

This chain links TRBV7-2 with TRBJ1-5; possibly TRBD1 for D (5 bases). The CDR3 spans 14 residues. CDR1 and CDR2 (germline): SGHTA, FQGNSA. V was trimmed by 5 bases and J by 5 bases, leaving 13 bases between them. CDR3 sequence: CASSPRGGDQPQHF. The DNA for the CDR3 is TGTGCCAGCAGCCCCCGAGGAGGGGATCAGCCCCAGCATTTT.

The V and J genes are TRBV9 and TRBJ1-2; 8 bases align to TRBD1. The CDR3 extends over 16 amino acids. V shed 4 bases and J 3 bases; nucleotides not matched to a gene: 11. Germline CDR1 and CDR2: SGDLS and YYNGEE. CDR3: CASSTTGQGFDYGYTF. The CDR3 nucleotides read TGTGCCAGCAGCACCACCGGACAGGGCTTTGACTATGGCTACACCTTC. Together with reference TRBV9 and TRBJ1-2, the CDR3 gives the full variable domain: DSGVTQTPKHLITATGQRVTLRCSPRSGDLSVYWYQQSLDQGLQFLIQYYNGEERAKGNILERFSAQQFPDLHSELNLSSLELGDSALYFCASSTTGQGFDYGYTFGSGTRLTVV.

This clonotype was picked up a small number of times. The rearrangement uses TRBV7-2 and TRBJ1-6; maybe TRBD1 (6 bases). Germline V gene sequence: CDR1 SGHTA, CDR2 FQGNSA. The CDR3 is made up of 16 amino acids. Trimming shortened V by 6 bases and J by 7 bases, and 19 bases separated the two germline ends. CDR3 in amino acids: CASSPPQTGLNSPLHF. Here the CDR3 DNA reads TGTGCCAGCAGTCCTCCCCAGACAGGCTTAAATTCACCCCTCCACTTT. The entire variable domain, with the rest obtained from reference TRBV7-2 and TRBJ1-6, is as follows: GAGVSQSPSNKVTEKGKDVELRCDPISGHTALYWYRQSLGQGLEFLIYFQGNSAPDKSGLPSDRFSAERTGGSVSTLTIQRTQQEDSAVYLCASSPPQTGLNSPLHFGNGTRLTVT.

The V call is TRBV27, the J call TRBJ2-7; 10 bases map to TRBD2. CDR1 MNHEY and CDR2 SMNVEV come from the germline V gene (reference sequence). The CDR3 runs 14 residues. The V and J ends lost 6 bases and 5 bases, in that order; junction bases with no gene match: 7. CDR3 region: CASREIAGGHEQYF. In nucleotides, the CDR3 is TGTGCCAGCAGGGAGATAGCGGGAGGTCACGAGCAGTACTTC.

CDR3 residues: CSAKRQTGTDYEQYF. The CDR3 DNA reads as TGCAGTGCTAAGCGGCAGACAGGGACGGACTACGAGCAGTACTTC. The chain joins TRBV20-1 to TRBJ2-7, with 7 bases identical to TRBD1. The CDR3 sequence is 15 residues long. Unmatched junction bases numbered 12, after V lost 4 bases and J lost 3 bases. CDR1 and CDR2 (germline): DFQATT, SNEGSKA (reference sequence).

The chain has TRBV25-1 and TRBJ1-3; D is uncertain. The germline V and J ends were trimmed by 4 bases and 3 bases, with 10 bases remaining between them. CDR1 and CDR2 (germline): MGHDK, SYGVNS. The CDR3 runs 14 residues. The CDR3 DNA sequence: TGTGCCAGCAGTGTTTCCGGGAGTGGAAACACCATATATTTT. It encodes CASSVSGSGNTIYF.